This is a list of T cell receptor beta chains from one sample in a study of cytomegalovirus exposure and HLA in healthy donors. TCRdb keeps only in-frame clones here, not all; method: immunoSEQ multiplex PCR. The data show over 50,000 clones, about 96% seen once. The source material was PBMCs. The receptors were gathered from a woman younger than 30 in good health and CMV-seronegative. Each CDR3 is given with its conserved first and last residue. A D gene is named only where the DNA matches it firmly. The size of a clone is reported for some rows only, either as once, few or many, or as a class for expanded clones.

abundance: .
v_gene: TRBV25-1
j_gene: TRBJ2-3
d_gene: TRBD2
CDR3nt: TGTGCCAGCAGTGACCCACCGGGACTAGCGGGAGCAGATACGCAGTATTTT
CDR3aa: CASSDPPGLAGADTQYF

abundance: .
v_gene: TRBV6-4
j_gene: TRBJ2-7
d_gene: TRBD2
CDR3nt: TGTGCCAGCAGTGACTCTCGGAGACTAGCGGGGGGCCTAACGTCCCGCGAGCAGTACTTC
CDR3aa: CASSDSRRLAGGLTSREQYF

abundance: .
v_gene: TRBV28
j_gene: TRBJ2-5
d_gene: TRBD2
CDR3nt: TGCGCCACAACGGCGGGGCTAGCGGCACAAGAGACCCAGTACTTC
CDR3aa: CATTAGLAAQETQYF

abundance: .
v_gene: TRBV7-2
j_gene: TRBJ2-7
d_gene: .
CDR3nt: TGTGCCAGCAGCCCACCCCGGGGGGGGACAGGGACCTACGAGCAGTACTTC
CDR3aa: CASSPPRGGTGTYEQYF

abundance: .
v_gene: TRBV19
j_gene: TRBJ1-1
d_gene: TRBD1
CDR3nt: TGTGCCAGTACCCGGGCGGGACAGGCCGCCTCCATGAACACTGAAGCTTTCTTT
CDR3aa: CASTRAGQAASMNTEAFF

abundance: .
v_gene: TRBV5-4
j_gene: TRBJ1-1
d_gene: .
CDR3nt: TGTGCCAGCAGCTTGGGAGGGAACACTGAAGCTTTCTTT
CDR3aa: CASSLGGNTEAFF

abundance: .
v_gene: TRBV5-6
j_gene: TRBJ1-4
d_gene: TRBD1
CDR3nt: TGTGCCAGCAGCCTACAGGGGGCGGGAAATGAAAAACTGTTTTTT
CDR3aa: CASSLQGAGNEKLFF

abundance: .
v_gene: TRBV18
j_gene: TRBJ2-5
d_gene: .
CDR3nt: TGTGCCAGCTCACCAATTCAGGACCAAGAGACCCAGTACTTC
CDR3aa: CASSPIQDQETQYF

abundance: .
v_gene: TRBV21-1
j_gene: TRBJ1-1
d_gene: .
CDR3nt: TGTGCCAGCAGCGACAAGAACACTGAAGCTTTCTTT
CDR3aa: CASSDKNTEAFF

abundance: .
v_gene: TRBV29-1
j_gene: TRBJ2-7
d_gene: TRBD1
CDR3nt: TGCATCCAAGACAGGGACTACGAGCAGTACTTC
CDR3aa: CIQDRDYEQYF

abundance: once
v_gene: TRBV19
j_gene: TRBJ2-7
d_gene: TRBD2
CDR3nt: TGTGCCAGCACCCGGACTAGCGGGGGGTACGAGCAGTACTTC
CDR3aa: CASTRTSGGYEQYF

abundance: .
v_gene: TRBV28
j_gene: TRBJ1-5
d_gene: .
CDR3nt: TGTGCCAGCAGGGGGGAGGGTCAGCCCCAGCATTTT
CDR3aa: CASRGEGQPQHF

abundance: .
v_gene: TRBV18
j_gene: TRBJ2-3
d_gene: TRBD2
CDR3nt: TGTGCCAGCTCACCACCTCGCGGGGGGGCCCCGGGCACAGATACGCAGTATTTT
CDR3aa: CASSPPRGGAPGTDTQYF

abundance: few
v_gene: TRBV6-6
j_gene: TRBJ1-2
d_gene: .
CDR3nt: TGTGCCAGCCACCTGGGGCCGAACTATGGCTACACCTTC
CDR3aa: CASHLGPNYGYTF

abundance: .
v_gene: TRBV28
j_gene: TRBJ1-2
d_gene: .
CDR3nt: TGTGCCAGCAGTTTATACACAGCTAACTATGGCTACACCTTC
CDR3aa: CASSLYTANYGYTF

abundance: .
v_gene: TRBV4-1
j_gene: TRBJ2-5
d_gene: TRBD2
CDR3nt: TGCGCCAGCAGCCAATCAGCTAGCGGGATAAAAGAGACCCAGTACTTC
CDR3aa: CASSQSASGIKETQYF

abundance: once
v_gene: TRBV4-3
j_gene: TRBJ2-2
d_gene: TRBD1
CDR3nt: TGCGCCAGCAGCCCGCCCGGGACAGGCCTGAACACCGGGGAGCTGTTTTTT
CDR3aa: CASSPPGTGLNTGELFF

abundance: .
v_gene: TRBV28
j_gene: TRBJ2-7
d_gene: TRBD2
CDR3nt: TGTGCCAGCAGTTTTGGCGGGGGGGCGACCTACGAGCAGTACTTC
CDR3aa: CASSFGGGATYEQYF

abundance: once
v_gene: TRBV6-6
j_gene: TRBJ2-1
d_gene: .
CDR3nt: TGTGCCAGCAGCAAAGGACAGCTACCTTACAATGAGCAGTTCTTC
CDR3aa: CASSKGQLPYNEQFF

abundance: .
v_gene: TRBV6-5
j_gene: TRBJ2-5
d_gene: TRBD1
CDR3nt: TGTGCCAGCAGTACGTGGACAGGGCAAGAGACCCAGTACTTC
CDR3aa: CASSTWTGQETQYF

abundance: once
v_gene: TRBV5-1
j_gene: TRBJ1-3
d_gene: .
CDR3nt: TGCGCCAGCAGCTTGGGAAACAGGGCTACTGGAAACACCATATATTTT
CDR3aa: CASSLGNRATGNTIYF

abundance: .
v_gene: TRBV19
j_gene: TRBJ1-5
d_gene: .
CDR3nt: TGTGCCAGTAAAAAGGACAGAGACTATAGCAATCAGCCCCAGCATTTT
CDR3aa: CASKKDRDYSNQPQHF

abundance: .
v_gene: TRBV7-7
j_gene: TRBJ2-1
d_gene: .
CDR3nt: TGTGCTAGCAGCCCCCTGCGGGGGCTGGGGGACAATGAGCAGTTCTTC
CDR3aa: CASSPLRGLGDNEQFF

abundance: .
v_gene: TRBV6-1
j_gene: TRBJ1-2
d_gene: TRBD1
CDR3nt: TGTGCCAGCAGGACGGGACAGCTATATGGCTACACCTTC
CDR3aa: CASRTGQLYGYTF

abundance: .
v_gene: TRBV7-9
j_gene: TRBJ1-3
d_gene: TRBD1
CDR3nt: TGTGCCAGCAGACGGACCGGGACAGGGGGTGTAAACACCATATATTTT
CDR3aa: CASRRTGTGGVNTIYF

abundance: .
v_gene: TRBV29-1
j_gene: TRBJ2-5
d_gene: TRBD1
CDR3nt: TGCAGCGTGGGAAGACAGGGAACGGGGACCCAGTACTTC
CDR3aa: CSVGRQGTGTQYF

abundance: .
v_gene: TRBV9
j_gene: TRBJ2-2
d_gene: TRBD2
CDR3nt: TGTGCCAGCAGCGTAGGTCTAGCGGTCATGAGCACCGGGGAGCTGTTTTTT
CDR3aa: CASSVGLAVMSTGELFF

abundance: .
v_gene: TRBV18
j_gene: TRBJ2-7
d_gene: .
CDR3nt: TGTGCCAGCTCCAACAGGGTTACCTACGAGCAGTACTTC
CDR3aa: CASSNRVTYEQYF

abundance: .
v_gene: TRBV28
j_gene: TRBJ1-2
d_gene: TRBD1
CDR3nt: TGTGCCAGCGGAAACAGGGGGTACTATGGCTACACCTTC
CDR3aa: CASGNRGYYGYTF

abundance: .
v_gene: TRBV29-1
j_gene: TRBJ1-1
d_gene: TRBD1
CDR3nt: TGCAGCGCCCAGACAGGGACGGCGAACACTGAAGCTTTCTTT
CDR3aa: CSAQTGTANTEAFF

abundance: .
v_gene: TRBV9
j_gene: TRBJ2-3
d_gene: TRBD1
CDR3nt: TGTGCCAGCAGCGTAGTTAGTCAGGGGGCTACAGATACGCAGTATTTT
CDR3aa: CASSVVSQGATDTQYF

abundance: .
v_gene: TRBV5-6
j_gene: TRBJ1-2
d_gene: .
CDR3nt: TGTGCCAGCAGCTTGGACCACAGGGAGCAGCCCGCAGAGTATGGCTACACCTTC
CDR3aa: CASSLDHREQPAEYGYTF

abundance: .
v_gene: TRBV7-9
j_gene: TRBJ2-6
d_gene: TRBD1
CDR3nt: TGTGCCAGACCGACAGGGCTTAGTGGGGCCAACGTCCTGACTTTC
CDR3aa: CARPTGLSGANVLTF

abundance: few
v_gene: TRBV4-1
j_gene: TRBJ2-3
d_gene: .
CDR3nt: TGCGCCAGCAGACCAGGGGGTGGGAGCGGGAGTACAGATACGCAGTATTTT
CDR3aa: CASRPGGGSGSTDTQYF

abundance: once
v_gene: TRBV2
j_gene: TRBJ2-5
d_gene: TRBD2
CDR3nt: TGTGCCAGCGGGACTAGCGGGAGTAGGGAGACCCAGTACTTC
CDR3aa: CASGTSGSRETQYF

abundance: .
v_gene: TRBV10-3
j_gene: TRBJ2-5
d_gene: TRBD2
CDR3nt: TGTGCCATCAGCGGGAGGGGGGAGACCCAGTACTTC
CDR3aa: CAISGRGETQYF

abundance: .
v_gene: TRBV13
j_gene: TRBJ2-7
d_gene: TRBD1
CDR3nt: TGTGCCAGCAGCGCCGGGACAGACTACGAGCAGTACTTC
CDR3aa: CASSAGTDYEQYF

abundance: .
v_gene: TRBV9
j_gene: TRBJ2-7
d_gene: TRBD2
CDR3nt: TGTGCCAGCAGCGTGGTGGGGGGGGGTGAGCAGTACTTC
CDR3aa: CASSVVGGGEQYF